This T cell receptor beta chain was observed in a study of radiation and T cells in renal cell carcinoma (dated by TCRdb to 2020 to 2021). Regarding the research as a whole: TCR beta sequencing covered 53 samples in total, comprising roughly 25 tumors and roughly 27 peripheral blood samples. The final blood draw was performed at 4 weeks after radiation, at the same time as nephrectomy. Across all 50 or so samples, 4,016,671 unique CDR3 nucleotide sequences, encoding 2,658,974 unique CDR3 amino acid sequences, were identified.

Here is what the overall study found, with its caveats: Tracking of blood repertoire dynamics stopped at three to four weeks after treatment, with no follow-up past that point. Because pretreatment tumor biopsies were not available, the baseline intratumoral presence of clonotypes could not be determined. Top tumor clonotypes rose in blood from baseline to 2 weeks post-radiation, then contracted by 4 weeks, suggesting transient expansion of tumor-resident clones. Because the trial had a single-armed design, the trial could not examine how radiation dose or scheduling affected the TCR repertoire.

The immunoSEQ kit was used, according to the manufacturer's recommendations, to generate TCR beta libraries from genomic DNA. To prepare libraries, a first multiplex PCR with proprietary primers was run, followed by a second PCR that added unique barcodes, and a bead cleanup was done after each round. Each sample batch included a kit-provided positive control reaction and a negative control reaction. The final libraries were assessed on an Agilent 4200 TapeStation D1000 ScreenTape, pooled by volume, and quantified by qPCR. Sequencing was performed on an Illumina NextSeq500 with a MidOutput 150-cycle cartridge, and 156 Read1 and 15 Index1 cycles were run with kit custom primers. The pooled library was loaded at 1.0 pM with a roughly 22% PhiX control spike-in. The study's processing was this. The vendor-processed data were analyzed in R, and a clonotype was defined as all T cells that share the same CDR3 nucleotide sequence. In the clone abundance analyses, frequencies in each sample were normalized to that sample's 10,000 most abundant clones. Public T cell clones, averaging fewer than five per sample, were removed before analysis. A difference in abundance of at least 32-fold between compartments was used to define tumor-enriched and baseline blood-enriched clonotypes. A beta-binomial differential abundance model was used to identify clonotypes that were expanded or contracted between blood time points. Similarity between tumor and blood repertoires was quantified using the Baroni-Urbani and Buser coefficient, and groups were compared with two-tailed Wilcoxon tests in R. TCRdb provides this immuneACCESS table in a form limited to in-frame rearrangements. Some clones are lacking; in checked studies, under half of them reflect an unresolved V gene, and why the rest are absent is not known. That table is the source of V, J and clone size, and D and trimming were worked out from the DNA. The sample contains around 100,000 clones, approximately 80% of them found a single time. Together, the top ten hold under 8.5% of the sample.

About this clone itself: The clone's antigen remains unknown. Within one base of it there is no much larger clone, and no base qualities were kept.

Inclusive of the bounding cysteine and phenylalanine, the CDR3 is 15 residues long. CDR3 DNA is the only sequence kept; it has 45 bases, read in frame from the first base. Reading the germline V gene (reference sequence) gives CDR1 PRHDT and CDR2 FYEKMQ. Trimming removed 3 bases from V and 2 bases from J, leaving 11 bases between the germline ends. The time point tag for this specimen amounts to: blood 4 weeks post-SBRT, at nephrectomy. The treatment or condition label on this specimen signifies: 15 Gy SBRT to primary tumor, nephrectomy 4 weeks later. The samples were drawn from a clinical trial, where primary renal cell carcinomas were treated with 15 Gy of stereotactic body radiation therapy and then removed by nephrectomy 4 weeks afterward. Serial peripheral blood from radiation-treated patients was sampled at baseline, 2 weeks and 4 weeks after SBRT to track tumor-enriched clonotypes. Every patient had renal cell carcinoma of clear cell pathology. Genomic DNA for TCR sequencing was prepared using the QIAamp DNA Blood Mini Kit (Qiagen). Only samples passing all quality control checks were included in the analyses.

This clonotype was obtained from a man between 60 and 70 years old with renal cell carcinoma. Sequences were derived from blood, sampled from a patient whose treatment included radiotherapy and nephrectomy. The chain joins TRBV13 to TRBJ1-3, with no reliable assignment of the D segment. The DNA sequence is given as TGTGCCAGCAGCTTCGAGGAGGGTCCTGGAAACACCATATATTTT. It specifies CASSFEEGPGNTIYF.